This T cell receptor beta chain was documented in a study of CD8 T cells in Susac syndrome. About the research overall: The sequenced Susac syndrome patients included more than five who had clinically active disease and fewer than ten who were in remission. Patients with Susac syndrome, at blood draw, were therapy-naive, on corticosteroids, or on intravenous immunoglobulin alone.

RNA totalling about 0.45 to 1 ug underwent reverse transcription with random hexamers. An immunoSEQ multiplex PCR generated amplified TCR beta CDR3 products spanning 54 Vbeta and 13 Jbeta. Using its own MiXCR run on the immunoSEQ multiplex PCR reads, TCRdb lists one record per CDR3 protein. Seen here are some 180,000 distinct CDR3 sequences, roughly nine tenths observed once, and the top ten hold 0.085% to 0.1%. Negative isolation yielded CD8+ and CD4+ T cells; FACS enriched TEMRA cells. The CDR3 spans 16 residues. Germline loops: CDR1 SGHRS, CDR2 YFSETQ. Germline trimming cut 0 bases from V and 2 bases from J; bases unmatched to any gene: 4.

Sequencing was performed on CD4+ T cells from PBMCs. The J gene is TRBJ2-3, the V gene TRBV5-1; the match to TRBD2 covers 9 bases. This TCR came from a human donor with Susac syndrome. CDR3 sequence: CASSLEAGGDTDTQYF. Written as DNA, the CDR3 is TGCGCCAGCAGCTTGGAAGCGGGGGGCGACACAGATACGCAGTATTTT.